The present TCR beta chain was sequenced within a study of CXCR3-negative and CXCR3-positive naive CD8 T cells. CDR3 length equals 12 residues. Germline values: CDR1 MNHEY, CDR2 SVGAGI. Naive CD8+ T cells carried a CD45RO-CCR7+CD27+CD95- phenotype. UMI-labeled 5' RACE TRB cDNA libraries were prepared from the cells. TCRdb re-called the 5' RACE reads and gives one entry per CDR3 protein, without DNA. Its clone listing holds some 130,000 distinct CDR3 sequences. Sequencing was done on a sample of naive CXCR3- CD8+ T cells from blood. Described subset: CD45RO-CCR7+CD27+CD95- naive CD8+ T cells lacking CXCR3 (TNR3-). The TCR sequence derives from a human donor in good health. Some clones in this sample may be carry-over from other donors' samples. The chain recombines TRBV6-5 with TRBJ1-1; the D call of TRBD1 rests on TCRdb alone, since no DNA is present to check it. This CDR3 is CASRKGPTEAFF.